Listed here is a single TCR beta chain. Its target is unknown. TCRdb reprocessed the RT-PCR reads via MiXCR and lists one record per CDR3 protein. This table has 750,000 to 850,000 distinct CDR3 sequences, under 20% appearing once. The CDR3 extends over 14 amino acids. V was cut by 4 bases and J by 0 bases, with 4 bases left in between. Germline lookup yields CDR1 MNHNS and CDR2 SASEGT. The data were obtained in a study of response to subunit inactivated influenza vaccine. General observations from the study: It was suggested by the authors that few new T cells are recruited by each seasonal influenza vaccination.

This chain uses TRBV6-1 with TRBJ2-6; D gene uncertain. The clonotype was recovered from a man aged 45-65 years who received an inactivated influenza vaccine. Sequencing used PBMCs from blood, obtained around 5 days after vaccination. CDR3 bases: TGTGCCAGCAGTGGACACTCTGGGGCCAACGTCCTGACTTTC. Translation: CASSGHSGANVLTF.